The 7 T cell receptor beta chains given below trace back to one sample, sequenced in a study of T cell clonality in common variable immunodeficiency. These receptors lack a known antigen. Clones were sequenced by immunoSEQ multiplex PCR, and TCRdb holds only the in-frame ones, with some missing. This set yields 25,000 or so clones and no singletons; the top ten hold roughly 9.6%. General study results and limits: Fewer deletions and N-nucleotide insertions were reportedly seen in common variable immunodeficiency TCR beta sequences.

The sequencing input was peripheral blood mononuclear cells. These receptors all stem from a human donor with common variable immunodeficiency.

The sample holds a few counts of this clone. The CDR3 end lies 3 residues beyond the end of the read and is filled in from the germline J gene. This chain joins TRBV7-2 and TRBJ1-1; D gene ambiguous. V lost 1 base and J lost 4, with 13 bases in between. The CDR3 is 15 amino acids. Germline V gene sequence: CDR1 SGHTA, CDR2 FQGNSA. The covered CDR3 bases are TGTGCCAGCAGCTTAGGTGGAGGGCGGGGCACTGAA. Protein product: CASSLGGGRGTE. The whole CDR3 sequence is CASSLGGGRGTEAFF. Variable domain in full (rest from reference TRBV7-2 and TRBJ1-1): GAGVSQSPSNKVTEKGKDVELRCDPISGHTALYWYRQSLGQGLEFLIYFQGNSAPDKSGLPSDRFSAERTGGSVSTLTIQRTQQEDSAVYLCASSLGGGRGTEAFFGQGTRLTVV.

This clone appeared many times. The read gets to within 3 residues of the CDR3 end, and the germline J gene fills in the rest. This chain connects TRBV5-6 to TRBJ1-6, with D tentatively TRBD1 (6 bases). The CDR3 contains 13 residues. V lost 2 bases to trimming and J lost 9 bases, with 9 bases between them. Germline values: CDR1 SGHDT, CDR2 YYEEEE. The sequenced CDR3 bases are TGTGCCAGCAGCTTCCTACAGGGTTCACCC. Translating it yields CASSFLQGSP. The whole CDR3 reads CASSFLQGSPLHF. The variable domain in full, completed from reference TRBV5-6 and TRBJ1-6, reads DAGVTQSPTHLIKTRGQQVTLRCSPKSGHDTVSWYQQALGQGPQFIFQYYEEEERQRGNFPDRFSGHQFPNYSSELNVNALLLGDSALYLCASSFLQGSPLHFGNGTRLTVT.

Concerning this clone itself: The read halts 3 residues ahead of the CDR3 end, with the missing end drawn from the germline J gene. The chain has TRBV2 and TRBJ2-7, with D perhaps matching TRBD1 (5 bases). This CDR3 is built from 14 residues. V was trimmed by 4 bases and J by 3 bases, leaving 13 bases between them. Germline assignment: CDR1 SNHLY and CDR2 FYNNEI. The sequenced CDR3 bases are TGTGCCAGCAGTGTAGGTAAGGGGATCTACGAG. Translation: CASSVGKGIYE. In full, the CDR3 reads CASSVGKGIYEQYF.

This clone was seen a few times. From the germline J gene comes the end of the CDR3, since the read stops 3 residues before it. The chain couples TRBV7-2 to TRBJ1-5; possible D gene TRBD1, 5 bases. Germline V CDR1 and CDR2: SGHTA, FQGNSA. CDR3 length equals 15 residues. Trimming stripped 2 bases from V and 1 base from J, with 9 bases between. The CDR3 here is CASSLRGQSNQPQHF. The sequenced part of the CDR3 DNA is TGTGCCAGCAGCTTAAGGGGCCAGAGCAATCAGCCC.

The CDR3 region is CASSPSAGVTYEQYF. The part of the CDR3 DNA that was read is TGCGCCAGCAGCCCCTCGGCAGGGGTAACCTACGAG. The chain is built from TRBV5-1 and TRBJ2-7, with a possible D match to TRBD1 (6 bases). The CDR3 end lies 3 residues beyond the end of the read and is filled in from the germline J gene. In germline, CDR1 is SGHRS, CDR2 YFSETQ. Trimming left V 4 bases short and J 2 bases short, with 16 bases between. The CDR3 runs 15 residues.

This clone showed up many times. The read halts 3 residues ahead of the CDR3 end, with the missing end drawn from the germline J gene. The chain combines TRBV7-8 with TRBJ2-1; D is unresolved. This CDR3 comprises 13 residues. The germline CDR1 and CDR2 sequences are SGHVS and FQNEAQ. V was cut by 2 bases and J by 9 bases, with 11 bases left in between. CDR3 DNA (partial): TGTGCCAGCAGCTTAAACCTAGGCCCTGAG. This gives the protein CASSLNLGPE. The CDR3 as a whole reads CASSLNLGPEQFF.

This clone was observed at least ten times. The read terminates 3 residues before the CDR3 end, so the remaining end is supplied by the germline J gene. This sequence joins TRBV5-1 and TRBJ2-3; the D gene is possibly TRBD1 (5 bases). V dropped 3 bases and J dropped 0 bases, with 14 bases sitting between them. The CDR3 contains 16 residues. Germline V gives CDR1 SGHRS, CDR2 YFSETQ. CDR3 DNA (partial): TGCGCCAGCAGCTCCCCCGACAGATTTAGCACAGATACG. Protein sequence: CASSSPDRFSTDT. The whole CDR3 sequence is CASSSPDRFSTDTQYF.